This TCR beta chain was recorded in a study of multiple sclerosis patients with progressive multifocal leukoencephalopathy. As for time point: time of PML onset. Some clones are missing from TCRdb's copy, which holds only in-frame ones; the method was immunoSEQ multiplex PCR. This table holds roughly 28,000 clones, more than 80% found once. The CDR3 has 16 amino acids. CDR1 SEHNR and CDR2 FQNEAQ come from the germline V gene (reference sequence). Trimming took off 4 bases at V and 0 bases at J, with 15 bases between the two ends. Sequences were derived from PBMCs, sampled from a patient treated with natalizumab. The sequence was collected from a woman in her twenties or thirties with progressive multifocal leukoencephalopathy. This rearrangement joins TRBV7-9 to TRBJ1-1; D not resolved. The CDR3 sequence: CASSWLSGILNTEAFF. CDR3 nucleotide sequence: TGTGCCAGCAGCTGGCTCTCCGGGATCCTGAACACTGAAGCTTTCTTT.